This T cell receptor (beta chain) is from a study of T-cell reconstitution after alpha-beta-depleted transplantation in children. The V segment lost 3 bases and the J segment 3 bases; nucleotides outside the gene matches: 8. Germline loops: CDR1 KGHSH, CDR2 LQKENI. CDR3 length: 16 amino acids. The library targeted TCRbeta and was prepared with unique molecular identifiers. TCRdb reanalysed the PCR reads using MiXCR and keeps one entry per CDR3 protein. Among roughly 300,000 distinct CDR3 sequences, roughly 11% were seen once, and the ten largest hold about 20%. This clonotype was recorded at least ten times.

The material was peripheral blood, obtained 180 days after TCRalphabeta/CD19-depleted stem cell transplant. The rearrangement joins TRBV18 to TRBJ2-7; 10 nucleotides agree with TRBD1. This sequence originates from a male patient between 2 and 10 years old who had a stem cell transplant for chronic granulomatous disease, so the T cells may come from the graft donor. Written as DNA, the CDR3 is TGTGCCAGCTCACCGTCGCTGACAGGGGGCGGCTACGAGCAGTACTTC. As protein: CASSPSLTGGGYEQYF.